These 32 T cell receptor beta chains were all obtained from the same sample, sequenced in a study of T cells in women clearing cervical HPV infection. Some clones are missing from TCRdb's copy, which holds only in-frame ones; the method was immunoSEQ multiplex PCR. Its table lists 44,000 or so clones. Sequencing was carried out using blood buffy coat. The receptor set was obtained from a woman between 18 and 69 years old with a cervical HPV16 infection that either progressed to CIN3+ or cleared (not recorded which).

CDR3 sequence: CASSEASQGWQPQHF. Incomplete CDR3 DNA: TGTGCCAGCAGTGAAGCCTCCCAGGGATGGCAGCCC. The rearrangement uses TRBV6-1 and TRBJ1-5, with a possible D match to TRBD1 (5 bases). The missing CDR3 end, 3 residues past where the read stops, is filled in from the germline J gene. This CDR3 comprises 15 residues. Germline V gene lookup returns CDR1 MNHNS and CDR2 SASEGT. Trimming left V 0 bases short and J 7 bases short, with 13 bases between.

With respect to this clone: The read stops 3 residues short of the end of the CDR3; the missing end is completed from the germline J gene. V and J are TRBV2 and TRBJ1-1; D is possibly TRBD1 (5 bases). The CDR3 loop spans 13 amino acids. CDR1 is SNHLY and CDR2 is FYNNEI in the germline V gene. Trimming shortened V by 3 bases and J by 7 bases, and 12 bases separated the two germline ends. Partial CDR3 DNA: TGTGCCAGCAGTGAGATAGGGCAGGGTGAA. Amino acid sequence: CASSEIGQGE. The entire CDR3 protein reads CASSEIGQGEAFF.

In regard to this clone: The sequence runs out 3 residues before the end of the CDR3; the remainder is reconstructed from the germline J gene. The rearrangement joins TRBV2 to TRBJ2-3, with 8 positions matching TRBD1. CDR3 length: 14 residues. V trimming: 3 bases; J trimming: 2 bases; junction bases outside the gene matches: 1. CDR1 SNHLY and CDR2 FYNNEI come from the germline V gene. CDR3 DNA, as far as it was read: TGTGCCAGCAGTGAGGACAGGGACACAGATACG. Translated, it gives CASSEDRDTDT. The full CDR3 protein is CASSEDRDTDTQYF.

A note on this clone: The CDR3 end lies 3 residues beyond the end of the read and is filled in from the germline J gene. J is TRBJ2-3 and V is TRBV4-1; the match to TRBD1 covers 8 bases. The CDR3 contains 17 residues. V shed 1 base, J shed 2 bases, and the junction held 8 bases outside the gene matches. The germline V gene encodes CDR1 MGHRA and CDR2 YSYEKL. CDR3 sequence: CASSQGPTGAFTDTQYF. CDR3 DNA, as far as it was read: TGCGCCAGCAGCCAAGGACCGACAGGGGCCTTCACAGATACG.

About this clone itself: With the read ending 3 residues before the CDR3 end, the germline J gene is used to fill in that end. The V and J genes are TRBV5-1 and TRBJ2-1; D gene ambiguous. CDR3 length equals 12 residues. The germline CDR1 and CDR2 sequences are SGHRS and YFSETQ. Trimming shortened V by 3 bases and J by 6 bases, and 7 bases separated the two germline ends. The CDR3 DNA, read in part, is TGCGCCAGCAGCTCCTACCTCAATGAG. It yields the protein CASSSYLNE. The whole CDR3 protein reads CASSSYLNEQFF. The variable domain in full, with the rest retrieved from reference TRBV5-1 and TRBJ2-1, is KAGVTQTPRYLIKTRGQQVTLSCSPISGHRSVSWYQQTPGQGLQFLFEYFSETQRNKGNFPGRFSGRQFSNSRSEMNVSTLELGDSALYLCASSSYLNEQFFGPGTRLTVL.

Notes on this clone: The CDR3 end lies 3 residues beyond the end of the read and is filled in from the germline J gene. This rearrangement joins TRBV2 to TRBJ1-1; no clear D gene. CDR1 and CDR2 from the germline V gene are SNHLY and FYNNEI. The CDR3 extends over 12 amino acids. Trimming removed 8 bases from V and 2 bases from J, with 9 bases in between. The covered CDR3 bases are TGTGCCAGCGAGTTCACTAACACTGAA. The encoded protein is CASEFTNTE. The CDR3, in full, reads CASEFTNTEAFF.

About this clone itself: The sequenced fragment ends 3 residues before the CDR3 boundary, so the rest is inferred from the germline J gene. V gene TRBV18 combines with J gene TRBJ2-4, with D tentatively TRBD2 (6 bases). Germline V lookup: CDR1 KGHSH, CDR2 LQKENI. The CDR3 loop spans 13 amino acids. CDR3 bases read: TGTGCCAGCTCTCCGGGACGGACTATTGGT. It translates to CASSPGRTIG. The full CDR3 reads CASSPGRTIGQYF.

As to this clone: The read falls 3 residues short of the CDR3 end, and the missing part is taken from the germline J gene. The rearrangement uses TRBV2 and TRBJ1-2; 8 bases line up with TRBD1. Germline lookup yields CDR1 SNHLY and CDR2 FYNNEI. The CDR3 consists of 14 residues. CDR3 sequence reads: CASNTGTGSYDYTF. The CDR3 bases that were read are TGTGCCAGTAATACCGGGACAGGATCCTACGAC.

Points on this clone: The CDR3 goes on 3 residues after the read ends, and that part is filled in from the germline J gene. The chain employs TRBV20-1 and TRBJ2-7; TRBD1 is a possible D gene (6 bases). Deletions cut 3 bases from V and 5 bases from J, with 11 bases between. This CDR3 has 12 amino acids. CDR1 and CDR2 from the germline V gene are DFQATT and SNEGSKA (reference sequence). The CDR3 DNA, read in part, is TGCAGTGCTAGTGCAGGGGAACACGAG. Translated: CSASAGEHE. The whole CDR3 protein is CSASAGEHEQYF.

Comment on this clone: From the germline J gene comes the end of the CDR3, since the read stops 3 residues before it. The chain uses TRBV12-5 and TRBJ2-2; 8 nucleotides align to TRBD2. The germline gives CDR1 LGHNT, CDR2 FRNRAP. The V gene end was trimmed by 0 bases and the J gene end by 3 bases; junction bases not matched to a gene: 18. This CDR3 comprises 21 residues. The CDR3 spells CASGLVHKAGATGTHTGELFF. The sequenced CDR3 bases are TGTGCTAGTGGTTTGGTACATAAAGCGGGGGCCACCGGAACCCACACCGGGGAG. The variable domain in full, with the rest retrieved from reference TRBV12-5 and TRBJ2-2, is DARVTQTPRHKVTEMGQEVTMRCQPILGHNTVFWYRQTMMQGLELLAYFRNRAPLDDSGMPKDRFSAEMPDATLATLKIQPSEPRDSAVYFCASGLVHKAGATGTHTGELFFGEGSRLTVL.

In regard to this clone: The read comes to an end 3 residues before the CDR3 does, leaving the germline J gene to fill in the end. The rearrangement joins TRBV30 to TRBJ1-6, with 9 bases identical to TRBD1. Germline-derived CDR1 and CDR2 are GTSNPN and SVGIG (reference sequence). The CDR3 contains 15 residues. The V segment lost 5 bases and the J segment 8 bases; nucleotides outside the gene matches: 10. This CDR3 is CAWAEGGQGDSPLHF. The sequenced CDR3 bases are TGTGCCTGGGCCGAGGGGGGACAGGGTGATTCACCC.

As concerns this clone: An end of the junction does not agree with germline; a read error may underlie this. The read ends 3 residues early relative to the CDR3; the germline J gene fills the gap. The sample holds other DNA sequences that translate to the same CDR3. V is TRBV2 and J is TRBJ1-3, with D possibly being TRBD1 (6 bases). CDR3 length: 15 residues. Germline V gene sequence: CDR1 SNHLY, CDR2 FYNNEI. CDR3: CARTRGARSGNTIYF. Partial CDR3 DNA: TGTGCCAGGACCAGGGGCGCCAGATCTGGAAACACG.

Comment on this clone: The read finishes 3 residues shy of the CDR3 end, and the germline J gene is used to complete it. The chain has TRBV5-6 and TRBJ2-2; D tentatively fits TRBD1 or TRBD2 (5 bases each). The CDR3 totals 15 residues. CDR1 is SGHDT and CDR2 is YYEEEE in the germline V gene. The sequenced CDR3 bases are TGTGCCAGCAGCTTGGGAGGGGCGGCCCTTGGAAAG. Protein sequence: CASSLGGAALGK. The full CDR3 is CASSLGGAALGKLFF.

Comment on this clone: The read ends 3 residues early relative to the CDR3; the germline J gene fills the gap. Other nucleotide sequences from this sample produce the same CDR3. The V call is TRBV2, the J call TRBJ1-2; D remains ambiguous. The germline V gene encodes CDR1 SNHLY and CDR2 FYNNEI. Trimming stripped 6 bases from V and 6 bases from J, with 14 bases between. The CDR3 loop spans 13 amino acids. The CDR3 bases that were read are TGTGCCAGCAGGTTCCGATACGGGGATGGC. The encoded protein is CASRFRYGDG. The whole CDR3 region reads CASRFRYGDGYTF.

The CDR3 protein is CASSIYPQTEAFF. The CDR3 bases that were read are TGTGCCAGTAGTATATACCCACAGACTGAA. V and J are TRBV19 and TRBJ1-1; D is undetermined. The CDR3 end lies 3 residues beyond the end of the read and is filled in from the germline J gene. The CDR3 sequence is 13 residues long. Deletions cut 2 bases from V and 5 bases from J, with 9 bases between. CDR1 and CDR2 (germline): LNHDA, SQIVND (reference sequence).

Turning to this clone: The observed sequence ends 3 residues before the CDR3 terminus, with the missing tail filled in from the germline J gene. This chain joins TRBV10-1 and TRBJ2-1; TRBD1 agrees at 7 bases. This CDR3 comprises 13 residues. Germline-derived CDR1 and CDR2 are WNHNN and SYGVQD (reference sequence). V was clipped by 4 bases and J by 7 bases; unmatched bases: 4. CDR3 in amino acids: CASSGQGRNEQFF. The part of the CDR3 DNA that was read is TGCGCCAGCAGTGGACAGGGCCGAAATGAG.

Worth noting for this clone: The read ends 3 residues before the CDR3 terminus; that terminus is restored from the germline J gene. The chain links TRBV20-1 to TRBJ2-1; D perhaps matches TRBD2 (7 bases). Germline-derived CDR1 and CDR2 are DFQATT and SNEGSKA (reference sequence). This CDR3 spans 15 amino acids. V lost 5 bases to trimming and J lost 4 bases, with 18 bases between them. The CDR3 DNA, read in part, is TGCAGTGCTGCGGGGGCGGGGGACTTATACAATGAG. Translating gives CSAAGAGDLYNE. The whole CDR3 protein is CSAAGAGDLYNEQFF.

Notes on this clone: The read stops 3 residues short of the end of the CDR3; the missing end is completed from the germline J gene. The genes are TRBV19 and TRBJ2-2; D may be TRBD1 (5 bases). This CDR3 has 15 amino acids. Germline values: CDR1 LNHDA, CDR2 SQIVND (reference sequence). Here the CDR3 reads CASSAETVANEKLFF. The CDR3 bases that were read are TGTGCCAGTAGTGCGGAGACAGTAGCTAATGAAAAG.

About this clone itself: The junction departs from germline at one end; a sequencing error may be responsible. Read data end 3 residues before the CDR3 end; the end is taken from the germline J gene. V and J are TRBV18 and TRBJ2-1; 12 nucleotides line up with TRBD2. The CDR3 is 18 amino acids. In germline, CDR1 is KGHSH, CDR2 LQKENI. The CDR3 reads CATSPASGGGTSYNEQFF. CDR3 DNA, as far as it was read: TGTGCCACCTCACCGGCTAGCGGGGGGGGGACTTCCTACAATGAG. Supplemented by reference TRBV18 and TRBJ2-1, the full variable domain reads NAGVMQNPRHLVRRRGQEARLRCSPMKGHSHVYWYRQLPEEGLKFMVYLQKENIIDESGMPKERFSAEFPKEGPSILRIQQVVRGDSAAYFCATSPASGGGTSYNEQFFGPGTRLTVL.

CDR3 amino acids: CASSIRSGERPQHF. The CDR3 bases that were read are TGTGCCAGTAGTATTAGATCAGGGGAGAGGCCC. The V and J genes are TRBV19 and TRBJ1-5; a weak D match, TRBD1 (6 bases). The CDR3 end falls 3 residues outside the read, so it is completed with the germline J gene. Germline V CDR1 and CDR2: LNHDA, SQIVND (reference sequence). The CDR3 is 14 residues long. V dropped 3 bases and J dropped 9 bases, with 15 bases sitting between them.

For this clone: The CDR3 extends 3 residues past the end of the read, so its final part is completed from the germline J gene. V and J are TRBV30 and TRBJ1-3; 9 bases are shared with TRBD1. The CDR3 loop spans 15 amino acids. The germline CDR1 and CDR2 sequences are GTSNPN and SVGIG (reference sequence). The V gene end was trimmed by 2 bases and the J gene end by 8 bases; junction bases not matched to a gene: 10. CDR3 amino acids: CAWSKLRQGVDTIYF. The part of the CDR3 DNA that was read is TGTGCCTGGAGTAAATTACGACAGGGGGTAGACACC.

In regard to this clone: The read halts 3 residues ahead of the CDR3 end, with the missing end drawn from the germline J gene. The chain joins TRBV2 to TRBJ1-2; D is perhaps TRBD1 (5 bases). Germline lookup yields CDR1 SNHLY and CDR2 FYNNEI. The CDR3 runs 12 residues. The sequenced part of the CDR3 DNA is TGTGCCAGCAGTCTCGACAGCTACGAC. Protein product: CASSLDSYD. The CDR3 as a whole reads CASSLDSYDYTF.

Turning to this clone: The observed sequence ends 3 residues before the CDR3 terminus, with the missing tail filled in from the germline J gene. The V and J genes are TRBV2 and TRBJ1-1; possibly TRBD1 for D (5 bases). Germline values: CDR1 SNHLY, CDR2 FYNNEI. The CDR3 is 12 residues long. The part of the CDR3 DNA that was read is TGTGCCAGCAACGGACACGGCCAAGAA. It encodes CASNGHGQE. The whole CDR3 protein is CASNGHGQEAFF.

On this clone itself: The read halts 3 residues ahead of the CDR3 end, with the missing end drawn from the germline J gene. The chain is built from TRBV11-1 and TRBJ2-3, with D maybe TRBD1 (5 bases). V dropped 1 base and J dropped 6 bases, with 14 bases sitting between them. CDR3 length: 15 amino acids. Germline V gene data show CDR1 as SGHAT and CDR2 as FQDESV (reference sequence). The CDR3 bases that were read are TGTGCCAGCAGCTTAGAAGAAAGGGGCCCGGATACG. It specifies CASSLEERGPDT. The full CDR3 protein reads CASSLEERGPDTQYF.

The CDR3 sequence is CASSQPAMGLGETQYF. The sequenced CDR3 bases are TGTGCCAGCAGCCAACCCGCTATGGGACTAGGGGAGACC. V is TRBV14 and J is TRBJ2-5; TRBD2 aligns across 8 bases. The CDR3 end falls 3 residues outside the read, so it is completed with the germline J gene. Per germline, CDR1 SGHDN and CDR2 FVKESK. The CDR3 has 16 amino acids. The J segment lost 5 bases and the V segment lost 2 bases, leaving 10 bases of the junction unmatched.

Concerning this clone itself: The read stops 3 residues short of the end of the CDR3; the missing end is completed from the germline J gene. This sequence joins TRBV20-1 and TRBJ2-3; D possibly corresponds to TRBD1 (6 bases). This CDR3 spans 13 amino acids. V was clipped by 5 bases and J by 2 bases, with 11 bases between them. The germline CDR1 and CDR2 sequences are DFQATT and SNEGSKA (reference sequence). The chain's CDR3 is CSAQRTDTDTQYF. The covered CDR3 bases are TGCAGTGCTCAAAGGACAGACACAGATACG.

CDR3 sequence: CSARRGAGEGSDTQYF. Partial CDR3 DNA: TGCAGTGCTAGACGGGGAGCGGGGGAAGGTTCAGATACG. The genes are TRBV20-1 and TRBJ2-3, with 8 nucleotides matching TRBD2. Read data end 3 residues before the CDR3 end; the end is taken from the germline J gene. The V gene end was trimmed by 2 bases and the J gene end by 4 bases; junction bases not matched to a gene: 11. The CDR3 consists of 16 residues. Germline-derived CDR1 and CDR2 are DFQATT and SNEGSKA (reference sequence).

About this clone: The read stops 3 residues short of the end of the CDR3; the missing end is completed from the germline J gene. The genes are TRBV10-2 and TRBJ2-2; D is possibly TRBD1 (5 bases). The CDR3 has 17 residues. The V gene's germline CDR1 is WSHSY and CDR2 SAAADI. The CDR3 here is CASSERGYRQPDSPLFF. The sequenced part of the CDR3 DNA is TGCGCCAGCAGTGAGAGGGGATATCGACAGCCTGATTCACCG.

Details on this clone: Germline is not matched at one junction end, which may reflect a read error. The read gets to within 3 residues of the CDR3 end, and the germline J gene fills in the rest. The gene calls are TRBV20-1 and TRBJ2-2, with D tentatively TRBD2 (6 bases). The CDR3 has 16 amino acids. CDR1 and CDR2 (germline): DFQATT, SNEGSKA (reference sequence). The CDR3 loop reads CSVRTGLGGTTGELFF. The DNA read from the CDR3 is TGCAGTGTTAGAACTGGCTTGGGGGGAACCACCGGGGAG.

A word on this clone: The read terminates 3 residues ahead of where the CDR3 ends, so the germline J gene completes it. The rearrangement uses TRBV10-3 and TRBJ2-3, with 8 positions matching TRBD1. The germline V gene encodes CDR1 ENHRY and CDR2 SYGVKD. CDR3 length equals 15 residues. Germline trimming cut 6 bases from V and 6 bases from J; bases unmatched to any gene: 11. This chain's CDR3 is CAISPQDRAPDTQYF. The CDR3 DNA, read in part, is TGTGCCATCAGCCCCCAGGACAGGGCCCCCGATACG.

In the case of this clone: The read ends 3 residues early relative to the CDR3; the germline J gene fills the gap. This chain joins TRBV7-2 and TRBJ2-3, with a tentative D call TRBD2 (6 bases). CDR3 size: 15 residues. Germline V gene sequence: CDR1 SGHTA, CDR2 FQGNSA. Trimming stripped 4 bases from V and 4 bases from J, with 15 bases between. Here the CDR3 reads CASSSTSGVPDTQYF. Partial CDR3 DNA: TGTGCCAGCAGCTCCACTTCGGGGGTACCAGATACG.

Notes on this clone: Read sequence stops 3 residues before the CDR3 end, and the germline J gene provides the missing end. This chain joins TRBV20-1 and TRBJ1-1; D is perhaps TRBD1 (5 bases). The germline V and J ends were trimmed by 5 bases and 2 bases, with 18 bases remaining between them. The CDR3 runs 15 residues. Germline lookup yields CDR1 DFQATT and CDR2 SNEGSKA (reference sequence). The DNA read from the CDR3 is TGCAGTGCTCGCCCGCCCACAGGAGTCAACACTGAA. Its protein is CSARPPTGVNTE. The entire CDR3 protein is CSARPPTGVNTEAFF.